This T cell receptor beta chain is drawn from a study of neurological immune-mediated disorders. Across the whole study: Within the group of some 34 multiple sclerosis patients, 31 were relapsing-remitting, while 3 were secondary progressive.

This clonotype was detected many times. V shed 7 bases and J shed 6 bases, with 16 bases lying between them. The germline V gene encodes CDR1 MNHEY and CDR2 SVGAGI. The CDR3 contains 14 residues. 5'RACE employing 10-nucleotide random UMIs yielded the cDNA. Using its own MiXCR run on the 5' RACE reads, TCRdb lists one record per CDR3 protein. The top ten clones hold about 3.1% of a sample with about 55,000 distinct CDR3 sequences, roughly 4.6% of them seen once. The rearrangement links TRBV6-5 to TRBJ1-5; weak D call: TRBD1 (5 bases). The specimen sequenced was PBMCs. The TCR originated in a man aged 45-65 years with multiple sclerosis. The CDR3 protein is CASTIVQGAQPQHF. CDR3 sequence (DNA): TGTGCCAGCACGATCGTGCAGGGCGCTCAGCCCCAGCATTTT.